These 5 T cell receptor beta chains came from one sample sequenced in a study of shared clonotypes between healthy human individuals. The data were produced by immunoSEQ multiplex PCR, yet TCRdb's version contains in-frame clones alone and is incomplete. Seen here are more than 2,000,000 clones, over 85% observed once, and the top ten hold 0.35% to 0.5%. The source material was naive CD4+ T cells from PBMCs. The subset: CD45RA+ positively selected. These TCRs come from a man younger than 35 in good health. Some clones in this sample may be carry-over from other donors' samples.

With respect to this clone: Distinct nucleotide sequences in the sample also encode this CDR3. The chain joins TRBV9 to TRBJ2-1; 8 bases are shared with TRBD2. The ends lost 0 bases at V and 3 bases at J; junction bases unmatched: 5. There are 16 residues in the CDR3. The V gene's germline CDR1 is SGDLS and CDR2 YYNGEE. CDR3 region: CASSVAGTSGYNEQFF. The CDR3 region has the DNA TGTGCCAGCAGCGTAGCCGGGACTAGTGGCTACAATGAGCAGTTCTTC.

The chain combines TRBV28 with TRBJ1-1; D is perhaps TRBD1 (6 bases). Between the trimmed V and J ends, which lost 6 bases and 1 base, there was a span of 21 bases. Per the germline V gene, CDR1 is MDHEN and CDR2 is SYDVKM. The CDR3 loop spans 17 amino acids. The CDR3 reads CASSETNGGRGNTEAFF. CDR3 nucleotides: TGTGCCAGCAGCGAAACAAATGGGGGCAGGGGGAACACTGAAGCTTTCTTT.

The V gene is TRBV29-1, the J gene TRBJ2-6, with D hard to call. Trimming removed 3 bases from V and 4 bases from J, with 4 bases in between. The CDR3 length is 12 residues. Germline V CDR1 and CDR2: SQVTM, ANQGSEA. The chain's CDR3 is CSVDRGANVLTF. The CDR3 nucleotides read TGCAGCGTTGATAGGGGGGCCAACGTCCTGACTTTC.

This chain uses TRBV21-1 with TRBJ2-5; TRBD2, the table's D call, was not compared with the DNA. TRBV21-1 is marked as a pseudogene. The CDR3 loop spans 14 amino acids. This CDR3 reads CASSKASGQETQYF. In DNA, the CDR3 is TGTGCCAGCAGCAAGGCTAGCGGCCAAGAGACCCAGTACTTC.

Points on this clone: Other DNA sequences within the sample encode an identical CDR3. J is TRBJ2-2 and V is TRBV5-1; TRBD1 agrees at 8 bases. Germline V gene sequence: CDR1 SGHRS, CDR2 YFSETQ. The J segment lost 5 bases and the V segment lost 3 bases, leaving 3 bases of the junction unmatched. The CDR3 has 14 amino acids. DNA for the CDR3: TGCGCCAGCAGCTCTCAGGGGGCGACCGGGGAGCTGTTTTTT. Residues: CASSSQGATGELFF.